This T cell receptor (beta chain) originates from a study of T cell responses to AZD1222 COVID-19 vaccine. The CDR3 extends over 15 amino acids. V lost 6 bases and J 0 bases, leaving 12 bases between the germline ends. Germline values: CDR1 SGDLS, CDR2 YYNGEE. Some clones are missing from TCRdb's copy, which holds only in-frame ones; the method was immunoSEQ multiplex PCR. This table holds about 150,000 clones, 70% to 90% found once. Findings and limits, study-wide: Spike-wide vaccine-associated CD4 TCRs dominated at 160-218 and 743-854. There were mostly white British donors and more females than males, and clonal diversity was possibly underestimated.

For this clone: The antigen is unknown.

The sequence came from an adult in good health. Material: peripheral blood, obtained on day 0 of MenACWY control vaccination. The rearrangement joins TRBV9 to TRBJ2-2, with D perhaps assigned TRBD1 or TRBD2 (5 bases each). CDR3 residues: CASTKGTANTGELFF. The CDR3 nucleotides read TGTGCCAGCACCAAGGGGACGGCGAACACCGGGGAGCTGTTTTTT.